This T cell receptor (beta chain) was captured by sequencing in a study of CDR3 diversity in severe acne. TCRdb reanalysed the PCR reads using MiXCR and keeps one entry per CDR3 protein. The profile shows 79,000 or so distinct CDR3 sequences, under 55% of them singletons. The sequence was collected from a male donor with severe acne vulgaris. Sequences were obtained from blood.

Written as DNA, the CDR3 is TGTGCCAGCAGCTCCGGGACAGGGCTAGAGACCCAGTACTTC. This encodes CASSSGTGLETQYF. This rearrangement joins TRBV5-4 to TRBJ2-5; 9 nucleotides align to TRBD1. The junction had 4 bases not matched to a gene; V was cut back by 3 bases and J by 4 bases. The CDR3 extends over 14 amino acids. CDR1 and CDR2 (germline): SGHNT, YYREEE (reference sequence).